Sequencing of this T cell receptor beta chain was carried out in a study of beta chain features in type 1 diabetes. This clone appeared a few times. What it binds is not known. This CDR3 has 17 amino acids. Germline CDR1 reads MGHRA; CDR2 reads YSYEKL. With V trimmed by 2 bases and J by 5 bases, 10 bases remained unmatched. TCRB transcripts that were expressed got sequenced, as all of the isolated RNA had been reverse transcribed. TCRdb keeps only in-frame clones here, not all; method: immunoSEQ multiplex PCR. Of some 330,000 clones in the sample, around an eighth are singletons; the top ten hold 0.008% to 0.011%. General study points: Across all four CD4+ subsets, people with type 1 diabetes showed modestly shorter TCRB CDR3s.

CD45RO/CCR7/CD25/CD127/CD95/CD27 staining was used to isolate CD4+ naive, central memory, regulatory and stem cell-like memory cells by sorting. The purity of all sorted populations exceeded 95%. Input material: naive CD4+ T cells from blood. V gene TRBV4-1 combines with J gene TRBJ2-2; TRBD2 matches at 8 bases. This TCR was sampled from a woman between 18 and 29 years old with type 1 diabetes. CDR3 DNA sequence: TGCGCCAGCAGCCAACCAGTCGGGGGGGCAGGTACCGGGGAGCTGTTTTTT. Protein sequence: CASSQPVGGAGTGELFF.